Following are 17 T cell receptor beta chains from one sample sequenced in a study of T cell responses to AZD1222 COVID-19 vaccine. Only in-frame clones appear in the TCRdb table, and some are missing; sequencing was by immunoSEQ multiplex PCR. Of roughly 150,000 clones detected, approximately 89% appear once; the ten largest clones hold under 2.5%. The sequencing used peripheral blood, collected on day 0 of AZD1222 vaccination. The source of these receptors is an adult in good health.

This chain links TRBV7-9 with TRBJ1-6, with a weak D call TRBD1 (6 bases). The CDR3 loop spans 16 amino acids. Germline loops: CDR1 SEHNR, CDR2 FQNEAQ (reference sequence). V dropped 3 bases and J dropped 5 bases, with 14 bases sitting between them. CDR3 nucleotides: TGTGCCAGCAGCTTGATCTGGACAGAGGATAATTCACCCCTCCACTTT. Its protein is CASSLIWTEDNSPLHF.

The CDR3 here is CASSTGTGRNTEAFF. The CDR3 DNA reads as TGTGCCAGCAGCACGGGGACAGGGAGGAACACTGAAGCTTTCTTT. The chain is built from TRBV7-9 and TRBJ1-1, with TRBD1 matching 9 bases. CDR1 SEHNR and CDR2 FQNEAQ come from the germline V gene (reference sequence). Trimming cost V 5 bases and J 1 base; bases outside gene matches: 5. This CDR3 comprises 15 residues.

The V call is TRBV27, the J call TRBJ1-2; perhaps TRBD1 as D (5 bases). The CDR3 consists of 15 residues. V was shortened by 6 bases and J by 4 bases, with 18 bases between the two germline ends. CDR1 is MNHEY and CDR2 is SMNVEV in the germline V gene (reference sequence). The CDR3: CASRPVGTAVYGYTF. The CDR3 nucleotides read TGTGCCAGCAGACCTGTGGGGACTGCTGTCTATGGCTACACCTTC.

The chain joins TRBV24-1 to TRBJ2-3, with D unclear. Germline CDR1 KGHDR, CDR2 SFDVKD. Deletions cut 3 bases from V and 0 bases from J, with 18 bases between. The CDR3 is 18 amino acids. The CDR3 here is CATSDPSFGGASTDTQYF. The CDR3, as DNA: TGTGCCACCAGTGATCCCAGTTTTGGCGGAGCTAGCACAGATACGCAGTATTTT.

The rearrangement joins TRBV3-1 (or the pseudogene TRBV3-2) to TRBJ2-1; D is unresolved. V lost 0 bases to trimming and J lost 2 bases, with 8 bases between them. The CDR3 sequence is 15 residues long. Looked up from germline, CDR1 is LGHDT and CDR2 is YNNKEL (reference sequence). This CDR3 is CASSQDLVAYNEQFF. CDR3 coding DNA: TGTGCCAGCAGCCAAGATCTAGTGGCCTACAATGAGCAGTTCTTC.

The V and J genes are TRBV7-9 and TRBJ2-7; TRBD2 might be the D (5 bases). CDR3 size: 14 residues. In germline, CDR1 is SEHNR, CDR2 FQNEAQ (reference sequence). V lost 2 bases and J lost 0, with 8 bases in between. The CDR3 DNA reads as TGTGCCAGCAGCTTAAGGGAGAGCTCCTACGAGCAGTACTTC. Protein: CASSLRESSYEQYF.

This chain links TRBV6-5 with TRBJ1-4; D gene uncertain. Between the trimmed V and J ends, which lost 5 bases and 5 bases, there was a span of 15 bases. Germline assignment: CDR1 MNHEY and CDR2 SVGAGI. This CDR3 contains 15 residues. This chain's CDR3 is CASSLTWGKNEKLFF. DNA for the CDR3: TGTGCCAGCAGTCTTACCTGGGGAAAAAATGAAAAACTGTTTTTT.

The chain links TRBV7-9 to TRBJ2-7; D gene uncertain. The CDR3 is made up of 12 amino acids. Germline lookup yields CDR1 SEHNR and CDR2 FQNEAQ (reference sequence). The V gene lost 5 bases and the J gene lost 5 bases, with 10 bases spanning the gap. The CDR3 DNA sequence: TGTGCCAGCAGCCCCTCCTTTGACGAGCAGTACTTC. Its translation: CASSPSFDEQYF. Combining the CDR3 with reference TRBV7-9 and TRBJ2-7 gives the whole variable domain DTGVSQNPRHKITKRGQNVTFRCDPISEHNRLYWYRQTLGQGPEFLTYFQNEAQLEKSRLLSDRFSAERPKGSFSTLEIQRTEQGDSAMYLCASSPSFDEQYFGPGTRLTVT.

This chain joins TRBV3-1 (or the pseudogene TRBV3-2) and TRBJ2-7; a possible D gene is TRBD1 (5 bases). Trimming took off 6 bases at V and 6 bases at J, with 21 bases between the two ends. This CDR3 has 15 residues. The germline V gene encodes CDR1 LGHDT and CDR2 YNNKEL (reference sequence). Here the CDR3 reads CASSPLGAILSEQYF. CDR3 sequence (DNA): TGTGCCAGCAGTCCCCTTGGGGCCATTTTGTCCGAGCAGTACTTC.

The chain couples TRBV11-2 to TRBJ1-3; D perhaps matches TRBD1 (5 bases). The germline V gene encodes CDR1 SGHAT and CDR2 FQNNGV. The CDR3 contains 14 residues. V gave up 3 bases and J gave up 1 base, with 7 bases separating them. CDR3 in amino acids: CASSFGGSGNTIYF. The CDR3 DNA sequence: TGTGCCAGCAGCTTTGGGGGTTCTGGAAACACCATATATTTT.

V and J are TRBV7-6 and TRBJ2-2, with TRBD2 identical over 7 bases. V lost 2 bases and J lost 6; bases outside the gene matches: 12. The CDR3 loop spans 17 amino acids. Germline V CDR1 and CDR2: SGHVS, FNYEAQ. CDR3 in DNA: TGTGCCAGCAGCTTAACAAGCGCGGGAGCCCCTGCCGGGGAGCTGTTTTTT. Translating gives CASSLTSAGAPAGELFF. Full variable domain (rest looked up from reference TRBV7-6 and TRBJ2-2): GAGVSQSPRYKVTKRGQDVALRCDPISGHVSLYWYRQALGQGPEFLTYFNYEAQQDKSGLPNDRFSAERPEGSISTLTIQRTEQRDSAMYRCASSLTSAGAPAGELFFGEGSRLTVL.

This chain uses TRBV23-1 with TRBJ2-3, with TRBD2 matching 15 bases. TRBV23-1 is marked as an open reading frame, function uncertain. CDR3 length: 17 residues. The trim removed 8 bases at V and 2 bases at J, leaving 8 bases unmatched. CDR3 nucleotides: TGCGCCAGCGCCCACGGGACTAGCGGGAGGAACACAGATACGCAGTATTTT. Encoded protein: CASAHGTSGRNTDTQYF.

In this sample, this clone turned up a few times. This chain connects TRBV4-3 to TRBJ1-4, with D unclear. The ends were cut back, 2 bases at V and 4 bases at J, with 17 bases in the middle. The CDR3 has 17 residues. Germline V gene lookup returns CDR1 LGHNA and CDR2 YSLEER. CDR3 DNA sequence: TGCGCCAGCAGCCAAATCCTAGGGTCCAGCGATAATGAAAAACTGTTTTTT. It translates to CASSQILGSSDNEKLFF.

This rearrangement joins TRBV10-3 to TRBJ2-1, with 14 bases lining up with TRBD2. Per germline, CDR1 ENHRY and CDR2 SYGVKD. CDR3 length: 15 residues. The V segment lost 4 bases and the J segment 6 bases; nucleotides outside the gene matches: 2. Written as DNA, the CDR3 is TGTGCCATCAGTGTAGGGACTAGCGGGGGCAATGAGCAGTTCTTC. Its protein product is CAISVGTSGGNEQFF.

The CDR3 coding sequence is TGTGCCAGCAGTCCCATTGGGACAGGGGATGAAAAACTGTTTTTT. It specifies CASSPIGTGDEKLFF. This sequence joins TRBV28 and TRBJ1-4; 10 bases match TRBD1. CDR1 and CDR2 from the germline V gene are MDHEN and SYDVKM. After removal of 5 bases from V and 6 bases from J, the junction contained 6 bases not matched to a gene. The CDR3 sequence is 15 residues long.

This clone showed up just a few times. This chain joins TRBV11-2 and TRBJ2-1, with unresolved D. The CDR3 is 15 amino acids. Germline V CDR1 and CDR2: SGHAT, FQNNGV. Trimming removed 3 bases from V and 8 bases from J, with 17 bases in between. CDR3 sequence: CASSFGLSEADEQFF. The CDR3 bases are TGTGCCAGCAGCTTTGGGTTGAGCGAGGCCGATGAGCAGTTCTTC.

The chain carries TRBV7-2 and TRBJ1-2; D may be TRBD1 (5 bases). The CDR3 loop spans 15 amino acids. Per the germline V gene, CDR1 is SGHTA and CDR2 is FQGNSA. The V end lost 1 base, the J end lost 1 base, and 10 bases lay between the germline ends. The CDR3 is CASSLDQGGNYGYTF. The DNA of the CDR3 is TGTGCCAGCAGCTTAGATCAGGGTGGTAACTATGGCTACACCTTC.